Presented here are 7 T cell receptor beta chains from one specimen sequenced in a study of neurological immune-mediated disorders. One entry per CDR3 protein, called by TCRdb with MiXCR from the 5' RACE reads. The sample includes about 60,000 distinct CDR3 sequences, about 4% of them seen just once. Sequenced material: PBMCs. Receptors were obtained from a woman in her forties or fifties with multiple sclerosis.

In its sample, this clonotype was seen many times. DNA for the CDR3: TGTGCCAGCAGTCTCCGACAGGGGGCCGGGGAGCTGTTTTTT. It specifies CASSLRQGAGELFF. The chain joins TRBV6-5 to TRBJ2-2; 9 bases agree with TRBD1. V lost 5 bases to trimming and J lost 6 bases; unmatched junction nucleotides: 4. Germline CDR1 MNHEY, CDR2 SVGAGI. This CDR3 is built from 14 residues.

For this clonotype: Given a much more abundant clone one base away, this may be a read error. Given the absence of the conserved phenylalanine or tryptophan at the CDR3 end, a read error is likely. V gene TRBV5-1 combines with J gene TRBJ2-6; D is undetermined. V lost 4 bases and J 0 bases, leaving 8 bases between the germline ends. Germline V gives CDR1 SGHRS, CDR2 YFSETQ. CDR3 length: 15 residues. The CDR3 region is CASSTSGSGANVLTI. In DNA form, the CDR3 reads TGCGCCAGCAGCACCTCAGGCTCTGGGGCCAACGTCCTGACTATC.

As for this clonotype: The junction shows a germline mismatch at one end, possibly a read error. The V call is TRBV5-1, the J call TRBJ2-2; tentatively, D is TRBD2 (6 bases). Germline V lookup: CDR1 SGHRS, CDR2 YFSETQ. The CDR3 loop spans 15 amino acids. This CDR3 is CSSSLGGTAAGELFF. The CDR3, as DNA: TGCTCCAGCAGCTTGGGGGGTACAGCGGCCGGGGAGCTGTTTTTT. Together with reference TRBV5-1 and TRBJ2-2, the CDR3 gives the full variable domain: KAGVTQTPRYLIKTRGQQVTLSCSPISGHRSVSWYQQTPGQGLQFLFEYFSETQRNKGNFPGRFSGRQFSNSRSEMNVSTLELGDSALYLCSSSLGGTAAGELFFGEGSRLTVL.

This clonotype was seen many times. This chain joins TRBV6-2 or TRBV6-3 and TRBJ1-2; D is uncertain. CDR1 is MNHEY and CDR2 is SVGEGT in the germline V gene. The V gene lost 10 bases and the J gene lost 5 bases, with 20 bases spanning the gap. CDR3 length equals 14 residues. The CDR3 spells CATRTPLTVYGYTF. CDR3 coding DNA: TGTGCCACCCGGACCCCCCTGACGGTATATGGCTACACCTTC.

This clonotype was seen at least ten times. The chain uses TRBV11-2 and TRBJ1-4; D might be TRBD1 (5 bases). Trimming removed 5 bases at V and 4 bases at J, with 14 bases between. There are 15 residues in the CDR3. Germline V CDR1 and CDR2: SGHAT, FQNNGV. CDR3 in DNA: TGTGCCAGCAGCCCGGGGGGAGGTTTTAATGAAAAACTGTTTTTT. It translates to CASSPGGGFNEKLFF.

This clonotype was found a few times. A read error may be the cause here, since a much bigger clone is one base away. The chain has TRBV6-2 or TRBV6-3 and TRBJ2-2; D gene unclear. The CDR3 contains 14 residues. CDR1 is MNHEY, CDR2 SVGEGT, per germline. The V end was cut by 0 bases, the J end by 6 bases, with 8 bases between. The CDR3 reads CASSYSEGSGELFF. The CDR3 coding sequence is TGTGCCAGCAGTTACTCGGAAGGCTCCGGGGAGCTGTTTTTT.

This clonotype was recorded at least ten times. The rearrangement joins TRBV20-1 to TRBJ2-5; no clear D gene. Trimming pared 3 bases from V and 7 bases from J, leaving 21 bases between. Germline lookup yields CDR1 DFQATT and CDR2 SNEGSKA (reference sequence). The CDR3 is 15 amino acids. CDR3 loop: CSASDITEPKGTQYF. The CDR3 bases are TGCAGTGCTAGTGACATAACCGAGCCAAAAGGGACCCAGTACTTC.